This is a list of T cell receptor beta chains from one sample in a study of blood T cell repertoires in COVID-19. Repertoires were generated with immunoSEQ multiplex PCR, while TCRdb's copy carries only in-frame clones and drops some. In the table there are some 150,000 clones, about nine tenths of which are singletons. Input material: peripheral blood. These receptors were taken from a woman in her 70s with acute or convalescent COVID-19. The CDR3 runs from the conserved cysteine through the conserved F or W. The D gene is left open where the match is weak.

V gene: TRBV5-6; D gene: -; J gene: TRBJ1-2; CDR3 DNA: TGTGCCAGCAGCCTTAAGGACAGACTACCGTATGGCTACACCTTC; CDR3 protein: CASSLKDRLPYGYTF
V gene: TRBV18; D gene: -; J gene: TRBJ1-4; CDR3 DNA: TGTGCCAGCTCCCGGGGTAATGAAAAACTGTTTTTT; CDR3 protein: CASSRGNEKLFF
V gene: TRBV7-2; D gene: -; J gene: TRBJ1-5; CDR3 DNA: TGTGCCAGCAGCCTTTGGGGGGGTAACAATCAGCCCCAGCATTTT; CDR3 protein: CASSLWGGNNQPQHF
V gene: TRBV7-9; D gene: -; J gene: TRBJ1-6; CDR3 DNA: TGTGCCAGCAGCCCGACAGCTACATTTAATTCACCCCTCCACTTT; CDR3 protein: CASSPTATFNSPLHF
V gene: TRBV10-3; D gene: TRBD1; J gene: TRBJ1-1; CDR3 DNA: TGTGCCATCAGAAAAGACAGGGAGGCTTTCTTT; CDR3 protein: CAIRKDREAFF
V gene: TRBV18; D gene: TRBD1; J gene: TRBJ2-5; CDR3 DNA: TGTGCCAGCTCACCGACCACGACCGGGACAGGGGGATCCCAGTACTTC; CDR3 protein: CASSPTTTGTGGSQYF
V gene: TRBV6-6; D gene: TRBD1; J gene: TRBJ1-5; CDR3 DNA: TGTGCCAGCAGTCACCCAGGGGGGCGGAAGGGCAATCAGCCCCAGCATTTT; CDR3 protein: CASSHPGGRKGNQPQHF
V gene: TRBV6-5; D gene: -; J gene: TRBJ2-7; CDR3 DNA: TGTGCCAGCAGTTACGTAACGCGGGGCCTCTACGAGCAGTACTTC; CDR3 protein: CASSYVTRGLYEQYF
V gene: TRBV7-2; D gene: TRBD1; J gene: TRBJ1-5; CDR3 DNA: TGTGCCAGCAGCTTGAGACAGGGGGGTCAGCCCCAGCATTTT; CDR3 protein: CASSLRQGGQPQHF
V gene: TRBV6-4; D gene: TRBD1; J gene: TRBJ1-6; CDR3 DNA: TGTGCCAGCAGTGAGGGACAGGGGACACCCCTCCACTTT; CDR3 protein: CASSEGQGTPLHF
V gene: TRBV9; D gene: TRBD1; J gene: TRBJ1-1; CDR3 DNA: TGTGCCAGCATCTCCTCCCGGGACAGGGGGCGAGAGTACACTGAAGCTTTCTTT; CDR3 protein: CASISSRDRGREYTEAFF
V gene: TRBV5-6; D gene: TRBD2; J gene: TRBJ2-3; CDR3 DNA: TGTGCCAGCAGCTTGCTAGCGGGGCCTTCTAGCACAGATACGCAGTATTTT; CDR3 protein: CASSLLAGPSSTDTQYF
V gene: TRBV3-1/TRBV3-2; D gene: -; J gene: TRBJ1-1; CDR3 DNA: TGTGCCAGCAGCCAAGGGGCGAGAGAAGCTTTCTTT; CDR3 protein: CASSQGAREAFF
V gene: TRBV3-1/TRBV3-2; D gene: -; J gene: TRBJ2-3; CDR3 DNA: TGTGCCAGCAGCCAAGATTGGCAGGAAAACACAGATACGCAGTATTTT; CDR3 protein: CASSQDWQENTDTQYF
V gene: TRBV6-1; D gene: TRBD1; J gene: TRBJ1-2; CDR3 DNA: TGTGCCAGCAGTGCATCATGGACAGGACTTAGCACTCTATCTAACTATGGCTACACCTTC; CDR3 protein: CASSASWTGLSTLSNYGYTF
V gene: TRBV30; D gene: -; J gene: TRBJ1-1; CDR3 DNA: TGTGCCTGGAGTCCCGGAGAGGAGCAAGAAGCTTTCTTT; CDR3 protein: CAWSPGEEQEAFF
V gene: TRBV30; D gene: TRBD1; J gene: TRBJ1-3; CDR3 DNA: TGTGCCTGGAGTCTTCTTTCGGACAGGGTTTTTGGAAACACCATATATTTT; CDR3 protein: CAWSLLSDRVFGNTIYF
V gene: TRBV18; D gene: TRBD1; J gene: TRBJ1-2; CDR3 DNA: TGTGCCAGCTCACCACTGCCAGGGGGTGGCTACACCTTC; CDR3 protein: CASSPLPGGGYTF
V gene: TRBV30; D gene: -; J gene: TRBJ2-1; CDR3 DNA: TGTGCCTGGAGCGTGAAGCATGAGCAGTTCTTC; CDR3 protein: CAWSVKHEQFF
V gene: TRBV10-1; D gene: TRBD1; J gene: TRBJ2-2; CDR3 DNA: TGCGCCAGCAGGGCGGACAGGTTGATCGGGGAGCTGTTTTTT; CDR3 protein: CASRADRLIGELFF
V gene: TRBV6-5; D gene: TRBD1; J gene: TRBJ1-1; CDR3 DNA: TGTGCCAGCAGACCCGGACAGGGTCAAGCTTTCTTT; CDR3 protein: CASRPGQGQAFF
V gene: TRBV27; D gene: TRBD1; J gene: TRBJ2-3; CDR3 DNA: TGTGCCAGCAGTTCACAGGGGGTAGATACGCAGTATTTT; CDR3 protein: CASSSQGVDTQYF
V gene: TRBV4-3; D gene: TRBD2; J gene: TRBJ2-1; CDR3 DNA: TGCGCCAGCAGCCCCCGGGTAGCGGGGGGAAACAATGAGCAGTTCTTC; CDR3 protein: CASSPRVAGGNNEQFF
V gene: TRBV29-1; D gene: TRBD1; J gene: TRBJ1-5; CDR3 DNA: TGCAGCGTTCGTTATCAGGGGGCCCAGCATTTT; CDR3 protein: CSVRYQGAQHF
V gene: TRBV5-1; D gene: -; J gene: TRBJ1-2; CDR3 DNA: TGCGCCACCCAGAAGACAGGCGGGGGTATTGCGGGCTACACCTTC; CDR3 protein: CATQKTGGGIAGYTF
V gene: TRBV12-3/TRBV12-4; D gene: -; J gene: TRBJ1-5; CDR3 DNA: TGTGCCAGCAGAGAGGGCGCCAATCAGCCCCAGCATTTT; CDR3 protein: CASREGANQPQHF
V gene: TRBV5-4; D gene: -; J gene: TRBJ1-1; CDR3 DNA: TGTGCCAGCAGCAATGACAGGATGAACACTGAAGCTTTCTTT; CDR3 protein: CASSNDRMNTEAFF
V gene: TRBV6-2/TRBV6-3; D gene: -; J gene: TRBJ1-5; CDR3 DNA: TGTGCCAGCAGTTACATGAGGGTAGATCAGCCCCAGCATTTT; CDR3 protein: CASSYMRVDQPQHF
V gene: TRBV4-3; D gene: TRBD2; J gene: TRBJ2-1; CDR3 DNA: TGCGCCAGCAGCCAAGAAATAGCGGGATCCTACAATGAGCAGTTCTTC; CDR3 protein: CASSQEIAGSYNEQFF
V gene: TRBV7-6; D gene: -; J gene: TRBJ2-7; CDR3 DNA: TGTGCCAGCAGCCCTACCCAGGCAGTCACGGGGGAGCAGTACTTC; CDR3 protein: CASSPTQAVTGEQYF
V gene: TRBV5-1; D gene: TRBD2; J gene: TRBJ2-2; CDR3 DNA: TGCGCCAGCAGCTTGTTGCCCCCCGGGACTAGCGGTGCGGCGAACACCGGGGAGCTGTTTTTT; CDR3 protein: CASSLLPPGTSGAANTGELFF
V gene: TRBV2; D gene: -; J gene: TRBJ1-1; CDR3 DNA: TGTGCCAGCAGTCCCCGGGAGAGGTCTGAAGCTTTCTTT; CDR3 protein: CASSPRERSEAFF